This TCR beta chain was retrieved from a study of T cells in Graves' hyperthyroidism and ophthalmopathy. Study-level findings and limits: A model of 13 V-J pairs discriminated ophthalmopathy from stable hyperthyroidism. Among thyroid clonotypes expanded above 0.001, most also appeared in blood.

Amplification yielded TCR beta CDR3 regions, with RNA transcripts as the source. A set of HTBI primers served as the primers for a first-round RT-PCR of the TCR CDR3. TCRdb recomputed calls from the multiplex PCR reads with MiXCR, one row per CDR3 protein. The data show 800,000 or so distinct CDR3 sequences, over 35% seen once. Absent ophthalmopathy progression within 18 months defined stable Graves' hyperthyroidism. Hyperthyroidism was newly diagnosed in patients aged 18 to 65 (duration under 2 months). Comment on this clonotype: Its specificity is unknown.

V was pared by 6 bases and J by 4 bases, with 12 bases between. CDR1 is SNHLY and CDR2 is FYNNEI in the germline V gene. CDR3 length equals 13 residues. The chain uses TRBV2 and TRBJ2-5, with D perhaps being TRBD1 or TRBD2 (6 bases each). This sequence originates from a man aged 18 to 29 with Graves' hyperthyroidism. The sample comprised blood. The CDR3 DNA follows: TGTGCCAGCAGAGGGGGGCCGGTAGAGACCCAGTACTTC. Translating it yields CASRGGPVETQYF. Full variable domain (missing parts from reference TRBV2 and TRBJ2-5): EPEVTQTPSHQVTQMGQEVILRCVPISNHLYFYWYRQILGQKVEFLVSFYNNEISEKSEIFDDQFSVERPDGSNFTLKIRSTKLEDSAMYFCASRGGPVETQYFGPGTRLLVL.